The 7 T cell receptor beta chains given below trace back to one sample, sequenced in a study of OX40 agonist ivuxolimab in advanced cancers. The assay was immunoSEQ multiplex PCR, and TCRdb's table has in-frame clones only and misses some. The sample carries about 55,000 clones, 88% recorded once. The specimen comprised CD4+ or CD8+ T cells sorted from blood, sampled in a trial of the OX40 agonist ivuxolimab. Receptors were obtained from an adult with an advanced solid tumor such as melanoma, head and neck, liver or kidney cancer.

The chain uses TRBV19 and TRBJ2-7; either TRBD1 or TRBD2 may supply D (5 bases each). V was pared by 4 bases and J by 0 bases, with 10 bases between. The germline V gene has CDR1 LNHDA and CDR2 SQIVND (reference sequence). The CDR3 totals 14 residues. CDR3 sequence: CASSRGTVSYEQYF. CDR3 bases: TGTGCCAGTAGTAGGGGGACGGTCTCCTACGAGCAGTACTTC.

This chain joins TRBV5-1 and TRBJ2-7; tentatively, D is TRBD1 (5 bases). V was clipped by 0 bases and J by 6 bases, with 10 bases between them. This CDR3 has 13 residues. The V gene's germline CDR1 is SGHRS and CDR2 YFSETQ. CDR3 bases: TGCGCCAGCAGCTTGGGGGGCATCAGCGAGCAGTACTTC. Translating it yields CASSLGGISEQYF.

The rearrangement joins TRBV5-1 to TRBJ2-3; TRBD2 agrees at 7 bases. V trimming: 1 base; J trimming: 4 bases; junction bases outside the gene matches: 6. The CDR3 sequence is 15 residues long. CDR1 is SGHRS and CDR2 is YFSETQ in the germline V gene. The CDR3 DNA follows: TGCGCCAGCAGCTTGCAATCCGGGAGGCCAGATACGCAGTATTTT. It yields the protein CASSLQSGRPDTQYF.

The V call is TRBV10-3, the J call TRBJ2-7; 16 nucleotides align to TRBD2. V lost 6 bases to trimming and J lost 2 bases; unmatched junction nucleotides: 7. The CDR3 consists of 17 residues. Germline CDR1 and CDR2: ENHRY and SYGVKD. CDR3 sequence (DNA): TGTGCCATCAGGGGACCGGGACTAGCGGGAGGGCCCTACGAGCAGTACTTC. Translated, it gives CAIRGPGLAGGPYEQYF.

The V gene is TRBV2, the J gene TRBJ2-5; no clear D gene. The CDR3 is 14 amino acids. Germline CDR1 is SNHLY and CDR2 is FYNNEI. The V and J ends lost 4 bases and 2 bases respectively, with 11 bases between them. CDR3 amino acids: CASSGTGNQETQYF. The CDR3 DNA sequence: TGTGCCAGCAGTGGGACGGGCAATCAAGAGACCCAGTACTTC.

This rearrangement joins TRBV5-6 to TRBJ2-7; 10 nucleotides match TRBD1. The germline V gene has CDR1 SGHDT and CDR2 YYEEEE. The CDR3 spans 13 residues. V shed 3 bases and J 3 bases; nucleotides not matched to a gene: 0. The CDR3 sequence is CASSWDRGYEQYF. CDR3 nucleotide sequence: TGTGCCAGCAGCTGGGACAGGGGCTACGAGCAGTACTTC.

This chain joins TRBV14 and TRBJ2-7; 14 nucleotides align to TRBD2. CDR1 and CDR2 from the germline V gene are SGHDN and FVKESK. There are 15 residues in the CDR3. The V segment lost 4 bases and the J segment 4 bases; nucleotides outside the gene matches: 3. This CDR3 is CASSLRTSGRYEQYF. The CDR3 DNA reads TGTGCCAGCAGCCTCCGGACTAGCGGGAGGTACGAGCAGTACTTC.